Listed below are T cell receptor beta chains from one sample, sequenced in a study of blood T cell repertoires in COVID-19. Assay: immunoSEQ multiplex PCR; the TCRdb copy retains only in-frame clones and omits some. The sample gives 350,000 to 450,000 clones, around 87% of which show up once; approximately 2.5% is in the top ten. Sequenced: peripheral blood. These receptors originate from a woman aged 55 to 70 with COVID-19, enrolled during active disease. Both conserved end residues are part of each CDR3. The D gene is left open where the match is weak. Where a row states a size, it is once, few, many or the class of an expanded clone; other rows omit it.

cdr3_aa cdr3_nt d_call cdr3_length clone_size j_call v_call
CASRPSTGDQETQYF TGTGCCAGCAGACCATCTACAGGGGATCAAGAGACCCAGTACTTC TRBD1 15 NA TRBJ2-5 TRBV6-6
CSVGGLAVGNEQFF TGCAGCGTCGGAGGACTAGCGGTGGGGAATGAGCAGTTCTTC TRBD2 14 NA TRBJ2-1 TRBV29-1
CASSLDGQGLNIQYF TGCGCCAGCAGCTTGGATGGACAGGGGTTAAACATTCAGTACTTC TRBD1 15 NA TRBJ2-4 TRBV5-1
CASSSRQGNTEAFF TGTGCCAGCAGTTCCAGACAGGGGAACACTGAAGCTTTCTTT TRBD1 14 NA TRBJ1-1 TRBV6-6
CASSMRGSGANVLTF TGTGCCAGCAGTATGAGAGGCTCTGGGGCCAACGTCCTGACTTTC NA 15 NA TRBJ2-6 TRBV25-1
CASSPTVSAEAFF TGTGCCAGCTCACCGACAGTATCCGCTGAAGCTTTCTTT NA 13 NA TRBJ1-1 TRBV18
CASSYSDSLDEQYF TGTGCCAGCAGTTACTCGGACAGTCTAGACGAGCAGTACTTC NA 14 few TRBJ2-7 TRBV6-5
CASSFRGQGTF TGTGCCAGCAGCTTCAGGGGGCAAGGCACCTTC TRBD1 11 few TRBJ1-2 TRBV5-6
CASSFLYGYTF TGTGCCAGCAGTTTCCTCTATGGCTACACCTTC NA 11 NA TRBJ1-2 TRBV28
CASSQSGGQTQYF TGTGCCAGCAGCCAGTCAGGGGGGCAGACCCAGTACTTC NA 13 NA TRBJ2-5 TRBV3-1/TRBV3-2
CASSLGQGIGTEAFF TGTGCCAGCAGCTTGGGACAGGGAATAGGGACTGAAGCTTTCTTT TRBD1 15 NA TRBJ1-1 TRBV7-9
CASSLYEQGIGWTGELFF TGTGCCAGCAGCTTGTATGAGCAGGGTATCGGTTGGACCGGGGAGCTGTTTTTT NA 18 NA TRBJ2-2 TRBV5-5
CASSDGMNTEAFF TGTGCCAGCAGCGACGGGATGAACACTGAAGCTTTCTTT NA 13 NA TRBJ1-1 TRBV7-3
CASSPGPSNQPQHF TGTGCCAGCAGCCCAGGGCCTAGCAATCAGCCCCAGCATTTT NA 14 NA TRBJ1-5 TRBV6-6
CASSLVGRTDQETQYF TGTGCCAGCAGCTTGGTTGGCAGGACAGACCAAGAGACCCAGTACTTC NA 16 NA TRBJ2-5 TRBV5-8
CASSYSIQSGNTIYF TGTGCCAGCAGTTACTCTATTCAGTCTGGAAACACCATATATTTT NA 15 NA TRBJ1-3 TRBV6-5
CATTTGANTEAFF TGTGCCACCACGACAGGGGCGAACACTGAAGCTTTCTTT TRBD1 13 NA TRBJ1-1 TRBV6-5
CASSYSSGYSNQPQHF TGTGCCAGCAGTTACTCGAGTGGTTATAGCAATCAGCCCCAGCATTTT NA 16 NA TRBJ1-5 TRBV6-2/TRBV6-3
CASRNSGGVSDGYTF TGTGCCAGCAGGAACTCAGGGGGCGTATCAGATGGCTACACCTTC TRBD1 15 NA TRBJ1-2 TRBV11-2
CASSLERWSGSPLHF TGTGCCAGCAGCTTGGAGAGGTGGTCGGGTTCACCCCTCCACTTT NA 15 few TRBJ1-6 TRBV5-4